A selection of T cell receptor beta chains follows, all from one sample in a study of T-cell memory formation after mild COVID-19. From the 5' RACE reads, TCRdb called clonotypes with MiXCR, one entry per CDR3 protein. The sample records over 450,000 distinct CDR3 sequences, roughly 22% being singletons. Sequenced sample: PBMCs or a T cell subset sorted from them (not recorded which). Every receptor here comes from an adult woman who had mild COVID-19 (a few samples of this study predate the infection). Cell type and time point are not known. Each CDR3 is given with its conserved first and last residue. The D gene is left open where the match is weak. Expanded clones are given a class, and other clones once, few, many or no size at all.

j_call d_call v_call clone_size cdr3_aa cdr3_nt
TRBJ1-1 - TRBV5-8 - CASSLLGGDTEAFF TGTGCCAGCAGCTTGTTAGGCGGGGACACTGAAGCTTTCTTT
TRBJ1-5 - TRBV18 few CASSTTDPGPKEWPQHF TGTGCCAGCTCAACTACAGATCCGGGACCGAAGGAATGGCCCCAGCATTTT
TRBJ2-1 TRBD1 TRBV6-1 - CASGGQGINEQFF TGTGCCAGCGGGGGACAGGGGATCAATGAGCAGTTCTTC
TRBJ2-1 TRBD1 TRBV20-1 - CSARTGNSYNEQFF TGCAGTGCTCGGACAGGTAACTCCTACAATGAGCAGTTCTTC
TRBJ2-7 TRBD2 TRBV12-3/TRBV12-4 few CASSKSSGGVFSYEQYF TGTGCCAGCAGTAAGAGCTCGGGAGGCGTATTCTCCTACGAGCAGTACTTC
TRBJ1-2 - TRBV7-3 few CASSPGTPGPGYTF TGTGCCAGCAGCCCCGGGACCCCAGGGCCCGGCTACACCTTC
TRBJ2-3 TRBD2 TRBV6-5 - CASSLTSGGGPDTQYF TGTGCCAGCAGCTTGACTAGCGGGGGGGGCCCAGATACGCAGTATTTT
TRBJ1-1 TRBD1 TRBV5-1 - CASSSQGESTEAFF TGCGCCAGCAGCTCGCAGGGGGAGAGCACTGAAGCTTTCTTT
TRBJ2-1 TRBD1 TRBV7-2 few CASSSRTGSASYNEQFF TGTGCCAGCAGCTCAAGGACAGGAAGTGCTTCCTACAATGAGCAGTTCTTC
TRBJ1-5 - TRBV9 - CASSVDGSGQPQHF TGTGCCAGCAGCGTAGATGGGTCGGGGCAGCCCCAGCATTTT
TRBJ1-6 - TRBV7-9 - CASSSPGPENNSPLHF TGTGCCAGCAGCTCTCCTGGTCCAGAAAATAATTCACCCCTCCACTTT
TRBJ2-7 TRBD1 TRBV7-2 few CASSLEGQIPYEQYF TGTGCCAGCAGCTTAGAGGGACAGATACCATACGAGCAGTACTTC
TRBJ1-1 - TRBV14 few CASSQDGWKNTEAFF TGTGCCAGCAGCCAAGATGGGTGGAAGAACACTGAAGCTTTCTTT
TRBJ2-3 - TRBV6-1 few CASAPEGDPTDTQYF TGTGCCAGCGCCCCCGAGGGGGACCCCACAGATACGCAGTATTTT
TRBJ2-3 TRBD1 TRBV4-3 few CASSLGQADTQYF TGCGCCAGCAGCCTTGGACAGGCAGATACGCAGTATTTT
TRBJ2-2 TRBD1 TRBV5-8 few CASSWTGYTGELFF TGTGCCAGCAGCTGGACAGGCTACACCGGGGAGCTGTTTTTT
TRBJ2-7 - TRBV4-3 - CASSRDTRYEQYF TGCGCCAGCAGCCGAGACACCCGCTACGAGCAGTACTTC
TRBJ2-3 TRBD2 TRBV7-3 few CASSLGATSGVTDTQYF TGTGCCAGCAGCTTAGGGGCCACTAGCGGGGTGACAGATACGCAGTATTTT